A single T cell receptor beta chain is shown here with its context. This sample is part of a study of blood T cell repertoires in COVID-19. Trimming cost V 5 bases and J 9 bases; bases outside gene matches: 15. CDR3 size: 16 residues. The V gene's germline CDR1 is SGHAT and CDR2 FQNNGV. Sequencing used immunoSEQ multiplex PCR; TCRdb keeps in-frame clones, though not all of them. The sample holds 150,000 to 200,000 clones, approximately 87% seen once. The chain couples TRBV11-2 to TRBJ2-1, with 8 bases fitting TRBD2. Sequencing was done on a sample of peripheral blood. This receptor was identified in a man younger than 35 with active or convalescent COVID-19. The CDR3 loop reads CASSRGSGLETVEQFF. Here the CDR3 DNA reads TGTGCCAGCAGCCGAGGATCGGGACTAGAGACAGTTGAGCAGTTCTTC. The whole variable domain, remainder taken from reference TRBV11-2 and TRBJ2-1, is EAGVAQSPRYKIIEKRQSVAFWCNPISGHATLYWYQQILGQGPKLLIQFQNNGVVDDSQLPKDRFSAERLKGVDSTLKIQPAKLEDSAVYLCASSRGSGLETVEQFFGPGTRLTVL.